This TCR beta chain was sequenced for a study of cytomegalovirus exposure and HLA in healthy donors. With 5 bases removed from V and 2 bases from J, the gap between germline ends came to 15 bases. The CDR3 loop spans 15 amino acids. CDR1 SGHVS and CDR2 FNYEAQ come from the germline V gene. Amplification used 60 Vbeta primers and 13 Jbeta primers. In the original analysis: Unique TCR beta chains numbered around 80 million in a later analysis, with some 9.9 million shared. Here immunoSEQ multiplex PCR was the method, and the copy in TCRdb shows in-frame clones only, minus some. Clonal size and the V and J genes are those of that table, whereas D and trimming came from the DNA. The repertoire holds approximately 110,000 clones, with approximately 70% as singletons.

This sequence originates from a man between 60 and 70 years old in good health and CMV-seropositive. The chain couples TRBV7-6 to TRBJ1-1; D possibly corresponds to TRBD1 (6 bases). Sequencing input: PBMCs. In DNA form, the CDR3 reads TGTGCCAGCAGCGCCACAGGGTACAGTAACACTGAAGCTTTCTTT. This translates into CASSATGYSNTEAFF.